The entry below describes one T cell receptor beta chain. Its antigen is currently unknown. The junction departs from germline at one end; a sequencing error may be responsible. The sample is drawn from a study of regulatory T cells in long-lasting Graves disease. Points from the study as a whole: Favored gene segments in persistent disease were TRBV28, TRBJ1-2 and TRBJ2-5.

Indicated time point: persistent/refractory GD, antithyroid drugs over 5 years with positive TRAb. From PBMCs, RNA was extracted and then used to make the TCR library. Patient provenance is recorded as an endocrinology department in Xi'an, China. CDR3 length: 18 residues. Germline V gives CDR1 MGHRA, CDR2 YSYEKL. Arm-PCR with iRepertoire HTBI primers amplified the CDR3 regions for these TCR beta libraries. In TCRdb, the multiplex PCR reads were re-called with MiXCR into one record per CDR3 protein. The sample shows about 430,000 distinct CDR3 sequences, roughly 21% of them seen only once. Sequencing used peripheral blood mononuclear cells (PBMCs), obtained when the disease was refractory, from a patient treated with antithyroid drugs. The V call is TRBV4-1, the J call TRBJ2-7; 10 bases are shared with TRBD2. The sequence derives from a female donor with Graves disease. This CDR3 is CASSQGLAGVVGSYEQCF. CDR3 bases: TGCGCCAGCAGCCAAGGGCTAGCGGGAGTGGTGGGGTCCTACGAGCAGTGCTTC.